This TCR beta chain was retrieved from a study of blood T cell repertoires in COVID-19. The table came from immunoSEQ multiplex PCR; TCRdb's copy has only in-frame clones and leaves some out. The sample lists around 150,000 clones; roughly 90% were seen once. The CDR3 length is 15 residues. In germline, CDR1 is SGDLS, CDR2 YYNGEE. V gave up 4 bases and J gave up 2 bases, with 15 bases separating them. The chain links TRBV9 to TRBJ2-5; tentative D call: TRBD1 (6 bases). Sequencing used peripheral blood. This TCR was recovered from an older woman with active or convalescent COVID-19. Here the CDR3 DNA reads TGTGCCAGCAGCCCCACGCAGGGGCTACAAGAGACCCAGTACTTC. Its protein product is CASSPTQGLQETQYF.